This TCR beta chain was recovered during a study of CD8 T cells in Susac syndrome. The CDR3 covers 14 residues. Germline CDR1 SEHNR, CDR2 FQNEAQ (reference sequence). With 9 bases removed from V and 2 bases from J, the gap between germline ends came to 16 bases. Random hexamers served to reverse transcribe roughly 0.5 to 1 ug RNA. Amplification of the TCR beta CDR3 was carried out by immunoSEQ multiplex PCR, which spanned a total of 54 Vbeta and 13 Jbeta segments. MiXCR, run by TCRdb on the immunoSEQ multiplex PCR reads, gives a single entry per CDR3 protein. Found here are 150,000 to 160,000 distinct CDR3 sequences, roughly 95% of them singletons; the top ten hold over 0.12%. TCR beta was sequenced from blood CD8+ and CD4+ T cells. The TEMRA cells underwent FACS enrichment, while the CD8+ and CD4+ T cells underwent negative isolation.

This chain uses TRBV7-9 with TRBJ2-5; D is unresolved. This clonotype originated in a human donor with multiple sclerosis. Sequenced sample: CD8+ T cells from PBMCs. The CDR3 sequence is CASGIHPEQETQYF. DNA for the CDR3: TGTGCCAGTGGAATTCACCCGGAGCAAGAGACCCAGTACTTC.